These 17 T cell receptor beta chains were all obtained from the same sample, sequenced in a study of neurological immune-mediated disorders. One entry per CDR3 protein, called by TCRdb with MiXCR from the 5' RACE reads. This table holds about 60,000 distinct CDR3 sequences, around 3.8% found once. The source material was PBMCs. The source of these receptors is a woman in her fifties or sixties with multiple sclerosis.

There are many counts of this clonotype. This sequence joins TRBV5-1 and TRBJ2-2; the D is unclear. Trimming stripped 4 bases from V and 5 bases from J, with 9 bases between. CDR3 length: 13 residues. CDR1 is SGHRS, CDR2 YFSETQ, per germline. This CDR3 is CASSPQLTGELFF. For the CDR3, the DNA is TGCGCCAGCAGCCCACAATTAACCGGGGAGCTGTTTTTT.

The table lists this clonotype with many counts. V gene TRBV6-2 or TRBV6-3 combines with J gene TRBJ2-1; TRBD2 matches at 7 bases. The CDR3 is made up of 12 amino acids. Germline V CDR1 and CDR2: MNHEY, SVGEGT. V lost 6 bases, J lost 6 bases, and 2 bases stayed unmatched. The CDR3 DNA reads TGTGCCAGCAGGACTAGCCCCAATGAGCAGTTCTTC. Translating it yields CASRTSPNEQFF.

This clonotype was found many times. The V call is TRBV29-1, the J call TRBJ2-3; D unresolved. The CDR3 is 17 residues long. Germline V gives CDR1 SQVTM, CDR2 ANQGSEA. V was shortened by 4 bases and J by 3 bases, with 23 bases between the two germline ends. The CDR3, as DNA: TGCAGCGTTGTACTGGTCGGAGATATTAAGGGTACAGATACGCAGTATTTT. Amino acid sequence: CSVVLVGDIKGTDTQYF.

The chain couples TRBV7-2 to TRBJ1-1; D remains unclear. CDR1 SGHTA and CDR2 FQGNSA come from the germline V gene. V lost 4 bases to trimming and J lost 0 bases, with 12 bases between them. The CDR3 runs to 15 residues. The CDR3 bases are TGTGCCAGCAGCTCCATACCCTCCCTGAACACTGAAGCTTTCTTT. It encodes CASSSIPSLNTEAFF.

This clonotype has at least ten counts. CDR3 DNA: TGTGCCAGCAGCTCGACCCCCACAGATACGCAGTATTTT. As protein: CASSSTPTDTQYF. The V gene is TRBV7-2, the J gene TRBJ2-3, with D uncertain. The CDR3 spans 13 residues. Germline CDR1 SGHTA, CDR2 FQGNSA. V was pared by 4 bases and J by 2 bases, with 7 bases between.

This clonotype was counted many times. V is TRBV28 and J is TRBJ2-5, with a weak D call TRBD1 (7 bases). V was clipped by 3 bases and J by 2 bases, with 13 bases between them. CDR1 and CDR2 (germline): MDHEN, SYDVKM. There are 15 residues in the CDR3. In DNA, the CDR3 is TGTGCCAGCAGTTTTTTTGCGGGACAGCAAGAGACCCAGTACTTC. It specifies CASSFFAGQQETQYF. The full variable domain, rest sourced from reference TRBV28 and TRBJ2-5, is DVKVTQSSRYLVKRTGEKVFLECVQDMDHENMFWYRQDPGLGLRLIYFSYDVKMKEKGDIPEGYSVSREKKERFSLILESASTNQTSMYLCASSFFAGQQETQYFGPGTRLLVL.

This clonotype was counted between two and nine times. The rearrangement joins TRBV11-3 to TRBJ2-7; D unclear. The V end lost 6 bases, the J end lost 7 bases, and 13 bases lay between the germline ends. Germline values: CDR1 SGHNT, CDR2 YENEEA. The CDR3 length is 12 residues. CDR3 protein: CASSKRWEEQYF. The CDR3 region has the DNA TGTGCCAGCAGTAAGAGGTGGGAAGAGCAGTACTTC.

This clonotype was observed at least ten times. V usage is TRBV4-3 and J usage is TRBJ1-6; D unresolved. The length of the CDR3 is 15 residues. V lost 0 bases to trimming and J lost 10 bases, with 13 bases between them. Germline V CDR1 and CDR2: LGHNA, YSLEER. The CDR3 region is CASSQDRAGLSPLHF. CDR3 in DNA: TGCGCCAGCAGCCAAGATAGGGCAGGACTCTCACCCCTCCACTTT.

This clonotype has at least ten counts. V gene TRBV6-2 or TRBV6-3 combines with J gene TRBJ2-1; D is unresolved. From germline, CDR1 is MNHEY and CDR2 SVGEGT. This CDR3 has 11 amino acids. Between the trimmed V and J ends, which lost 5 bases and 7 bases, there was a span of 6 bases. As DNA, the CDR3 is TGTGCCAGCAGTCCACGTAATGAGCAGTTCTTC. Residues: CASSPRNEQFF.

This clonotype was observed many times. The chain employs TRBV24-1 and TRBJ2-1; TRBD2 matches 12 bases. The length of the CDR3 is 16 residues. J was trimmed by 4 bases and V by 3 bases; bases with no gene match: 3. Germline V gives CDR1 KGHDR, CDR2 SFDVKD. CDR3 region: CATSDPGTSGYNEQFF. CDR3 DNA: TGTGCCACCAGTGATCCCGGGACTAGCGGGTACAATGAGCAGTTCTTC.

This clonotype has at least ten counts. The V gene is TRBV21-1, the J gene TRBJ1-5; the D call of TRBD1 is as the table states it, not checked on the DNA. TRBV21-1 is a known pseudogene. This CDR3 spans 15 amino acids. In DNA form, the CDR3 reads TGTGCCAGCAGCAAAGAACAGGTGACCAATCAGCCCCAGAATTTT. Translation gives CASSKEQVTNQPQNF.

This clonotype was picked up a small number of times. This chain joins TRBV19 and TRBJ1-5, with 8 bases that match TRBD1. Germline trimming cut 6 bases from V and 4 bases from J; bases unmatched to any gene: 8. Germline V gives CDR1 LNHDA, CDR2 SQIVND (reference sequence). There are 15 residues in the CDR3. The CDR3 nucleotides read TGTGCCAGTAGCTCTGGACAGGGCTTGAATCAGCCCCAGCATTTT. Residues: CASSSGQGLNQPQHF.

This clonotype was seen ten or more times. The chain is built from TRBV12-3 or TRBV12-4 and TRBJ1-3; D gene ambiguous. Trimming took off 4 bases at V and 3 bases at J, with 10 bases between the two ends. The CDR3 totals 14 residues. CDR3 amino acids: CASSSAGGGNTIYF. CDR3 in DNA: TGTGCCAGCAGTTCGGCAGGCGGTGGAAACACCATATATTTT.

The sample holds many counts of this clonotype. The rearrangement uses TRBV5-1 and TRBJ2-7; no clear D gene. Germline CDR1 reads SGHRS; CDR2 reads YFSETQ. CDR3 length: 13 amino acids. Trimming pared 1 base from V and 3 bases from J, leaving 8 bases between. In nucleotides, the CDR3 is TGCGCCAGCAGCTTGAGGATTGGCTACGAGCAGTACTTC. It codes for CASSLRIGYEQYF.

This clonotype was observed at least ten times. The chain couples TRBV7-2 to TRBJ2-3, with 8 bases fitting TRBD2. Germline trimming cut 7 bases from V and 4 bases from J; bases unmatched to any gene: 7. Per germline, CDR1 SGHTA and CDR2 FQGNSA. The CDR3 extends over 14 amino acids. The CDR3 DNA is TGTGCCAGCACCTCTAGACTAGCGCCAGATACGCAGTATTTT. It specifies CASTSRLAPDTQYF.

In this sample, this clonotype turned up many times. V gene TRBV10-3 combines with J gene TRBJ1-1; 9 positions agree with TRBD1. Germline assignment: CDR1 ENHRY and CDR2 SYGVKD. CDR3 length: 13 residues. CDR3 sequence: CAIRDRDNTEAFF. CDR3 coding DNA: TGTGCTATCCGGGACAGGGATAACACTGAAGCTTTCTTT.

The sample holds many counts of this clonotype. This chain uses TRBV9 with TRBJ2-3; D is unresolved. Trimming took 0 bases from V and 2 from J, leaving 10 bases between them. Germline CDR1 is SGDLS and CDR2 is YYNGEE. There are 15 residues in the CDR3. Here the CDR3 DNA reads TGTGCCAGCAGCGTAGGGGTCAGGAACACAGATACGCAGTATTTT. Encoded protein: CASSVGVRNTDTQYF.